Listed below are T cell receptor beta chains from one sample, sequenced in a study of blood T cell repertoires in COVID-19. Measured with immunoSEQ multiplex PCR; TCRdb has only the in-frame clones, and not every one. The sample yields around 88,000 clones, about three quarters seen once. Sequences were obtained from peripheral blood. These receptors all come from a man in his forties or fifties who had recovered from COVID-19. The CDR3 runs from the conserved cysteine through the conserved F or W. A D gene is named only where the DNA matches it firmly. Clone size is not always given. Where it is, it says once, few, many or a class for expanded clones.

V gene: TRBV6-2/TRBV6-3; J gene: TRBJ1-2; clone size: .; D gene: .; CDR3 DNA: TGTGCCAGCAGCCCCGACAGGTTTACTAACTATGGCTACACCTTC; CDR3 protein: CASSPDRFTNYGYTF
V gene: TRBV6-5; J gene: TRBJ2-3; clone size: .; D gene: TRBD2; CDR3 DNA: TGTGCCAGCAGTTCGCTAGCGGGGACTAGCACAGATACGCAGTATTTT; CDR3 protein: CASSSLAGTSTDTQYF
V gene: TRBV5-8; J gene: TRBJ1-5; clone size: .; D gene: TRBD1; CDR3 DNA: TGTGCCAGCAGCAACCGGAGGACAGGCCGCAATCAGCCCCAGCATTTT; CDR3 protein: CASSNRRTGRNQPQHF
V gene: TRBV6-2/TRBV6-3; J gene: TRBJ1-5; clone size: .; D gene: .; CDR3 DNA: TGTGCCAGCAGCTTAGGACTGCCGAATCAGCCCCAGCATTTT; CDR3 protein: CASSLGLPNQPQHF
V gene: TRBV5-5; J gene: TRBJ2-7; clone size: .; D gene: TRBD2; CDR3 DNA: TGTGCCAGCAGCTTGGCCCGGGGGGGATACTACGAGCAGTACTTC; CDR3 protein: CASSLARGGYYEQYF
V gene: TRBV10-2; J gene: TRBJ2-1; clone size: .; D gene: TRBD2; CDR3 DNA: TGCGCCAGCAGACCTAGCGGGGGGGGCCACAATGAGCAGTTCTTC; CDR3 protein: CASRPSGGGHNEQFF
V gene: TRBV5-6; J gene: TRBJ1-4; clone size: .; D gene: TRBD1; CDR3 DNA: TGTGCCAGCAGCTTCCAACAGGGGGCAAATCGGATAACTAATGAAAAACTGTTTTTT; CDR3 protein: CASSFQQGANRITNEKLFF
V gene: TRBV2; J gene: TRBJ1-2; clone size: .; D gene: .; CDR3 DNA: TGTGCCAGCAGTGAAGCGAAGGGGTATGGCTACACCTTC; CDR3 protein: CASSEAKGYGYTF
V gene: TRBV24-1; J gene: TRBJ2-3; clone size: .; D gene: TRBD1; CDR3 DNA: TGTGCCACCAGTGATTCTCGAAGGACAGGGGAGGAGGATACGCAGTATTTT; CDR3 protein: CATSDSRRTGEEDTQYF
V gene: TRBV9; J gene: TRBJ1-1; clone size: .; D gene: TRBD1; CDR3 DNA: TGTGCCAGCAGCGAACAGGGGGTTGAGACTGAAGCTTTCTTT; CDR3 protein: CASSEQGVETEAFF
V gene: TRBV12-1; J gene: TRBJ2-5; clone size: once; D gene: .; CDR3 DNA: TGTGCCAGCAGCTTAGACAGGGGACCGGGCGAGACCCAGTACTTC; CDR3 protein: CASSLDRGPGETQYF
V gene: TRBV29-1; J gene: TRBJ2-1; clone size: .; D gene: TRBD2; CDR3 DNA: TGCAGCGCCCGGGGGAGCGGGAGGAATGAGCAGTTCTTC; CDR3 protein: CSARGSGRNEQFF
V gene: TRBV28; J gene: TRBJ2-2; clone size: .; D gene: .; CDR3 DNA: TGTGCCAGCAGTCCTAGGGGGGGATTCACCGGGGAGCTGTTTTTT; CDR3 protein: CASSPRGGFTGELFF
V gene: TRBV29-1; J gene: TRBJ2-7; clone size: .; D gene: .; CDR3 DNA: TGCAGCGTTGGTTCCGGGGATCTCTACGAGCAGTACTTC; CDR3 protein: CSVGSGDLYEQYF
V gene: TRBV12-3/TRBV12-4; J gene: TRBJ2-3; clone size: .; D gene: TRBD2; CDR3 DNA: TGTGCCAGCACAGGGAGGGAGACAGATACGCAGTATTTT; CDR3 protein: CASTGRETDTQYF
V gene: TRBV28; J gene: TRBJ2-5; clone size: .; D gene: TRBD1; CDR3 DNA: TGTGCCAGCAGCCCCCTCAGGGACAGCAAGACCCAGTACTTC; CDR3 protein: CASSPLRDSKTQYF
V gene: TRBV3-1/TRBV3-2; J gene: TRBJ2-1; clone size: .; D gene: .; CDR3 DNA: TGTGCCAGCAGCCAAGACCTTCAACAGGGAATCCATGAGCAGTTCTTC; CDR3 protein: CASSQDLQQGIHEQFF